This TCR beta chain is drawn from a study of coeliac disease (dated by TCRdb to the early 2020s). About the full investigation: Each coeliac patient fell into one of three classes: newly diagnosed active disease, refractory coeliac disease type I, or disease kept under control by a gluten-free diet. Because high-resolution HLA typing was not available, biased TRBV7-2 usage was queried as a proof of principle. The study applied next-generation sequencing of rearranged TRB and TRG CDR3 regions to small intestinal lymphocyte fractions from coeliac and non-coeliac patients. The goal was to describe the TR repertoires of small intestinal T cells in active coeliac disease, in refractory type I coeliac disease, and in coeliac disease treated with a gluten-free diet. A total of 30 or so patients took part in the full study: about 22 had serologically confirmed coeliac disease and 8 were controls with non-small intestinal disorders. TRB sequencing was successfully performed on samples from roughly 30 subjects, among which around 25 paired bulk unsorted intraepithelial and lamina propria cell samples were included. Findings and caveats that apply to the study as a whole: TRB repertoires were mostly private, with most amino acid sequences found in only one sample, and V-gene usage showed no significant difference between disease groups. Compared with controls, active coeliac intraepithelial and lamina propria samples had TRB and TRG repertoires of lower clonality, which suggests that diverse T cells were recruited. In the authors' view, the approach was unsuitable for unbiased detection of gliadin-specific T cells, since gliadin-specific T cells are scarce and rarely shared between patients. Cross-contamination between compartments was possible, because separating intraepithelial cells from lamina propria cells did not produce high-purity fractions.

Cells were frozen in aliquots of over 400,000 in DMSO/FBS in liquid nitrogen, and a single aliquot from each fraction was used for sequencing. Every one of the 30 patients in the study had endoscopy and a small intestinal biopsy. To release intraepithelial cells, biopsies were stirred for one hour at 37 degrees C in RPMI with EGTA, MgCl2 and 1% FBS. Genomic DNA was extracted from frozen unsorted cell fractions using the Qiagen DNeasy blood extraction kit. The library was obtained by the immunoSEQ multiplex PCR assay. The TR loci underwent multiplexed PCR amplification, with J gene segments targeted by reverse primers and V gene segments targeted by forward primers. The amplified CDR3 regions were sequenced using the Illumina HiSeq System. The study's own analysis went as follows. Closely related reads were merged with a nearest-neighbour algorithm so that PCR and sequencing errors were removed and data were collapsed into unique sequences. Repertoires were summarised by clonality and by T cell density, defined as TR molecules per amount of genomic DNA input. Public TRs were defined as CDR3 amino acid sequences in at least 80% of unsorted samples, then tested for differential abundance between coeliac and control samples. Kruskal-Wallis tests followed by Dunn post-tests were used to test for differences in clonality and density between disease groups. TCRdb re-hosts the immuneACCESS table, in-frame sequences only. Its copies lack some clones; in the studies checked, an unresolved V gene accounts for under half of them, and the cause for the rest is not known. V, J and clone size were drawn from that table, and D and trimming were deduced from the DNA. In this sample the table shows 3,500 to 5,000 clones, less than 70% of which occur a single time. The ten largest clones capture around 8.9% of the sample.

Details on this clone: No cognate antigen has been identified for it. The record has no base qualities; no much larger clone is one base away.

Trimming accounts for 7 bases at V and 10 bases at J, while the number of junction bases matched to no gene is 14. The germline V gene (reference sequence) yields MNHNY for CDR1 and SVGAGI for CDR2. The CDR3, from cysteine to phenylalanine, totals 14 residues. Of the read, only the CDR3 DNA is kept; its 42 bases are in frame from base 1. This receptor was identified in a man in his sixties or seventies with active celiac disease. The sample consisted of intraepithelial lymphocytes from the gut. This specimen's cell subset or site label, per the study, means: intraepithelial cell (IEC) fraction of small intestinal biopsy. The chain links TRBV6-6 with TRBJ1-1, and 8 junction bases match TRBD1. This receptor carries the CDR3 CASIRHDRGGSAFF. The bases read TGTGCCAGCATCCGGCACGACAGGGGAGGGTCAGCTTTCTTT.